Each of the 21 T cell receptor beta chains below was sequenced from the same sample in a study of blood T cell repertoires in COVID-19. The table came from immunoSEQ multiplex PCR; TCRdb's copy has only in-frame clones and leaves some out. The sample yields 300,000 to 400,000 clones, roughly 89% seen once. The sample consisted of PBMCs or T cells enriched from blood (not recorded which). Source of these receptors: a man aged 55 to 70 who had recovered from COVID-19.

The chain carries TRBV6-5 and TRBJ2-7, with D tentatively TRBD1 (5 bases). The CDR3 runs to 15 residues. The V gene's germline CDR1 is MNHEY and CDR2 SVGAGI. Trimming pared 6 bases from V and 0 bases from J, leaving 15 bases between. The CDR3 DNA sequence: TGTGCCAGCAGGAAACTGACAGAGATCTCCTACGAGCAGTACTTC. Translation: CASRKLTEISYEQYF.

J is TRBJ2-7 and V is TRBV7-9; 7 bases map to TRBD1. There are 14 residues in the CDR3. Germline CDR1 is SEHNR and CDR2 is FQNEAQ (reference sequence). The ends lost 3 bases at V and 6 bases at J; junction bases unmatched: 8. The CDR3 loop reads CASSLRGGVSEQYF. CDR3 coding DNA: TGTGCCAGCAGCTTGAGAGGGGGCGTCTCCGAGCAGTACTTC.

This CDR3 is CASSSLTSGRGTDTQYF. CDR3 coding DNA: TGCGCCAGCAGTAGTTTAACTAGCGGACGGGGCACAGATACGCAGTATTTT. This chain links TRBV10-2 with TRBJ2-3; 8 nucleotides align to TRBD2. V lost 5 bases to trimming and J lost 1 base; unmatched junction nucleotides: 11. Germline V CDR1 and CDR2: WSHSY, SAAADI. The CDR3 consists of 17 residues.

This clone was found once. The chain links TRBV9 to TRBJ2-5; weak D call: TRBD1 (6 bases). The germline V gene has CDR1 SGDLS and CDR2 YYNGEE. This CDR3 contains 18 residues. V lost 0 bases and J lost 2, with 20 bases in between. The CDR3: CASSVGIGDTRYQETQYF. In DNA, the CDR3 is TGTGCCAGCAGCGTAGGGATTGGGGACACACGATATCAAGAGACCCAGTACTTC.

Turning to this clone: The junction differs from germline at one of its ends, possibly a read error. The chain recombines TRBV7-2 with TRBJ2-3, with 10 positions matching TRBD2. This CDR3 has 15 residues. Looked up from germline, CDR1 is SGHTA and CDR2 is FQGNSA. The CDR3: CASRLAGGRTDTQYF. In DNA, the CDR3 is TGTGCCAGCAGGTTAGCGGGAGGTCGGACAGATACGCAGTATTTT. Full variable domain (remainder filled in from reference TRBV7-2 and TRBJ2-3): GAGVSQSPSNKVTEKGKDVELRCDPISGHTALYWYRQSLGQGLEFLIYFQGNSAPDKSGLPSDRFSAERTGGSVSTLTIQRTQQEDSAVYLCASRLAGGRTDTQYFGPGTRLTVL.

CDR3 bases: TGTGCCACCAGCAGAGGCGACGGGACAGGGAACACTGAAGCTTTCTTT. This translates into CATSRGDGTGNTEAFF. The J gene is TRBJ1-1, the V gene TRBV15; 8 nucleotides line up with TRBD1. Germline assignment: CDR1 LNHNV and CDR2 YYDKDF (reference sequence). Trimming removed 1 base from V and 1 base from J; junction bases left unmatched: 5. The CDR3 loop spans 16 amino acids. Looking up the rest from reference TRBV15 and TRBJ1-1 gives the full variable domain: DAMVIQNPRYQVTQFGKPVTLSCSQTLNHNVMYWYQQKSSQAPKLLFHYYDKDFNNEADTPDNFQSRRPNTSFCFLDIRSPGLGDTAMYLCATSRGDGTGNTEAFFGQGTRLTVV.

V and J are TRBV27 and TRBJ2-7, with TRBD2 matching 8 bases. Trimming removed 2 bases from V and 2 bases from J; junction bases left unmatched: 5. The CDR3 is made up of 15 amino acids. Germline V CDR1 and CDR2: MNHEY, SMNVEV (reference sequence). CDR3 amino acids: CASSLGVSGTYEQYF. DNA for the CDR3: TGTGCCAGCAGTTTAGGAGTTAGCGGGACCTACGAGCAGTACTTC.

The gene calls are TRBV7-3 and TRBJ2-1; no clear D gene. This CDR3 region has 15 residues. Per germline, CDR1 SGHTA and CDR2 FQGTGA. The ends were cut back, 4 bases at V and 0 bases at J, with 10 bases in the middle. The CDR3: CASSSLGDSYNEQFF. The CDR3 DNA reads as TGTGCCAGCAGCTCTCTAGGAGACTCCTACAATGAGCAGTTCTTC.

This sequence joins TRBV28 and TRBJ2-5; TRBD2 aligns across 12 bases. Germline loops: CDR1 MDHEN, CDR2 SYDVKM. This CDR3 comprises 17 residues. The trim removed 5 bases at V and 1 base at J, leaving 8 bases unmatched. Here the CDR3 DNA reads TGTGCCAGCAGTCGCGGAGGACTAGCGGGATCCCAAGAGACCCAGTACTTC. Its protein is CASSRGGLAGSQETQYF.

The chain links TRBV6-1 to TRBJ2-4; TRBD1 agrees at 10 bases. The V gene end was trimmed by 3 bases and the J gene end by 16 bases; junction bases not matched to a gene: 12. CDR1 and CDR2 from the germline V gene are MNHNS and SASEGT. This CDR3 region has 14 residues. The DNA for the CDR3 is TGTGCCAGCAGTGAGGGGACAGGGGCTCCCAGAATTTACTTC. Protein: CASSEGTGAPRIYF.

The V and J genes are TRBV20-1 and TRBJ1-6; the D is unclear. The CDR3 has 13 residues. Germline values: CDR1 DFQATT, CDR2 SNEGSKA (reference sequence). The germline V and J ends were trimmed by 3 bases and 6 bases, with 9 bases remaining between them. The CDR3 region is CSASHSLNSPLHF. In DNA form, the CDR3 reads TGCAGTGCTAGTCACAGTCTTAATTCACCCCTCCACTTT.

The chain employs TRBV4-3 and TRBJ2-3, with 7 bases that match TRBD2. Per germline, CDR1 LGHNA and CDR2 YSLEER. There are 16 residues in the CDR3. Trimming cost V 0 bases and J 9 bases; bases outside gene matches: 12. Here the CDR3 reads CASSQDGGGTARTQYF. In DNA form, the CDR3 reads TGCGCCAGCAGCCAAGATGGGGGGGGAACCGCGAGGACGCAGTATTTT.

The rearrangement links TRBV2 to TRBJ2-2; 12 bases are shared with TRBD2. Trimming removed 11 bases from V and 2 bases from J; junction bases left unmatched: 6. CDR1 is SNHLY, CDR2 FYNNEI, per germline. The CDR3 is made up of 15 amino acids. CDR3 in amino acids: CAGRTSGINTGELFF. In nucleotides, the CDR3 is TGTGCCGGCCGGACTAGCGGGATCAACACCGGGGAGCTGTTTTTT.

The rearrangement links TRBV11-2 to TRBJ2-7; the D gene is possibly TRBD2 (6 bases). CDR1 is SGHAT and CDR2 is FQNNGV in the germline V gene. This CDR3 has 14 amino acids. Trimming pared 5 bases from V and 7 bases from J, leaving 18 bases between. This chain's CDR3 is CASSNPGGGMEQYF. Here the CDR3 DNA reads TGTGCCAGCAGCAATCCAGGTGGAGGGATGGAGCAGTACTTC.

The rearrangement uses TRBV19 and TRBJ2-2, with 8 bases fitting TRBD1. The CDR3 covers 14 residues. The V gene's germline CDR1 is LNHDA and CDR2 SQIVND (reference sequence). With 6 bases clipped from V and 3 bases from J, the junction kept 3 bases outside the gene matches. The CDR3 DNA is TGTGCCAGTAGCTCAGGGGGCCACACCGGGGAGCTGTTTTTT. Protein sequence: CASSSGGHTGELFF. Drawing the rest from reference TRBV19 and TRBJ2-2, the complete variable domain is DGGITQSPKYLFRKEGQNVTLSCEQNLNHDAMYWYRQDPGQGLRLIYYSQIVNDFQKGDIAEGYSVSREKKESFPLTVTSAQKNPTAFYLCASSSGGHTGELFFGEGSRLTVL.

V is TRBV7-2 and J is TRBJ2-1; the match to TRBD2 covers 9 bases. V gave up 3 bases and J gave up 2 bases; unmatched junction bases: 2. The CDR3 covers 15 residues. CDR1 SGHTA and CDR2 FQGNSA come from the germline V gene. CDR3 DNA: TGTGCCAGCAGCTTCGCTAGCGGGACCTACAATGAGCAGTTCTTC. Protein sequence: CASSFASGTYNEQFF. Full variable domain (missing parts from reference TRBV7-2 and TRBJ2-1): GAGVSQSPSNKVTEKGKDVELRCDPISGHTALYWYRQSLGQGLEFLIYFQGNSAPDKSGLPSDRFSAERTGGSVSTLTIQRTQQEDSAVYLCASSFASGTYNEQFFGPGTRLTVL.

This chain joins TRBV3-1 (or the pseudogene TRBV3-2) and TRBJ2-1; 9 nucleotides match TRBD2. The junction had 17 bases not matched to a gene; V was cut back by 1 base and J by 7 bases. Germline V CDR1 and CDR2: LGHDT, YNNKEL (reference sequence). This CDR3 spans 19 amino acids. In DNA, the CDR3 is TGTGCCAGCAGCCAAGTCCGGACTAGCGTCAGTTATTTAGGGAATGAGCAGTTCTTC. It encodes CASSQVRTSVSYLGNEQFF.

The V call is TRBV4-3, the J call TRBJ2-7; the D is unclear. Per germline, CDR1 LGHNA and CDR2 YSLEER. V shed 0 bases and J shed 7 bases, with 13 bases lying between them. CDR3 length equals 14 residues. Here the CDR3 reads CASSQDRLAGEQYF. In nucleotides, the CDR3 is TGCGCCAGCAGCCAAGATCGGTTAGCCGGTGAGCAGTACTTC.

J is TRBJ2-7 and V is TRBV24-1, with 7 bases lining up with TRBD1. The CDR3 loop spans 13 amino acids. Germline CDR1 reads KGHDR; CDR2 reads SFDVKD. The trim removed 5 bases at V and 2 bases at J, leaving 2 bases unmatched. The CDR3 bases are TGTGCCACCAGTGCTGGGACAGCCTACGAGCAGTACTTC. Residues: CATSAGTAYEQYF.

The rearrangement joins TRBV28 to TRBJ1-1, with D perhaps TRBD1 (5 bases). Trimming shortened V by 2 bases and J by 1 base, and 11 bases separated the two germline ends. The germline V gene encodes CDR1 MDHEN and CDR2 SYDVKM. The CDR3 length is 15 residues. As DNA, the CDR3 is TGTGCCAGCAGTTTAATCTCCAGGGCGAACACTGAAGCTTTCTTT. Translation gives CASSLISRANTEAFF.

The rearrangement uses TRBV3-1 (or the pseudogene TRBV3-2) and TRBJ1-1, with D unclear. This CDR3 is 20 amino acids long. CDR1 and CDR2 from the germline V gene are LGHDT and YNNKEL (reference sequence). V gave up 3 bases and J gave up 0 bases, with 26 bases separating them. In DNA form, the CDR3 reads TGTGCCAGCAGCCAGACTCAAAAATGGACCCCCGGAGGCCTGAACACTGAAGCTTTCTTT. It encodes CASSQTQKWTPGGLNTEAFF.